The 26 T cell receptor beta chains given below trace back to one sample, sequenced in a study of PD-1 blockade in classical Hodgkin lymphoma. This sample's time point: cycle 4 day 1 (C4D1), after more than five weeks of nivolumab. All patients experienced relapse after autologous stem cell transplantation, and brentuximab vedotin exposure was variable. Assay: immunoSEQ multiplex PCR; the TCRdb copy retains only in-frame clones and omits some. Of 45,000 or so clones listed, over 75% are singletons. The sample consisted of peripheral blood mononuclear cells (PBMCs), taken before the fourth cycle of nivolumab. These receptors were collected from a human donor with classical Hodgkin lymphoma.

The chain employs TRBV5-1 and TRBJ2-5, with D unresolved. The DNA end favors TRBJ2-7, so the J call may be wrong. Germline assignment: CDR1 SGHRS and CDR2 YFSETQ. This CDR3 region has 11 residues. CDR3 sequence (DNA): TGCGCCAGCAGCTCCTCCTACGAGCAGTACTTC. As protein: CASSSSYEQYF.

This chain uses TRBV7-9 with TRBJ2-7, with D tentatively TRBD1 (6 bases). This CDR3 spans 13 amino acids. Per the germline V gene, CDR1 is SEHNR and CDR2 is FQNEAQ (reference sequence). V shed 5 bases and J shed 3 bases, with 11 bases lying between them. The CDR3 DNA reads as TGTGCCAGCAGCGGGACAAACAGCTACGAGCAGTACTTC. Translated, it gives CASSGTNSYEQYF.

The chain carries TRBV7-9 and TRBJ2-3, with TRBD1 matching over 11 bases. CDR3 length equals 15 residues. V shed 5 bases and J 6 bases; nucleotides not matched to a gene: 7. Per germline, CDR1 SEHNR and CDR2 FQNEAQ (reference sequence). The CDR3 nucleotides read TGTGCCAGCAGCCAAGGACAGGGGGCGTGGGATACGCAGTATTTT. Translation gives CASSQGQGAWDTQYF.

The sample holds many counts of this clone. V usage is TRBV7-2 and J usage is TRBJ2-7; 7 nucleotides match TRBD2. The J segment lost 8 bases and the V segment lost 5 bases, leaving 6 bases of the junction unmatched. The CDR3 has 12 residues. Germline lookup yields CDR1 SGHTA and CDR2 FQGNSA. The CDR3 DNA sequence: TGTGCCAGCAGCCACCCTAGCGGCCAGCAGTACTTC. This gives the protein CASSHPSGQQYF.

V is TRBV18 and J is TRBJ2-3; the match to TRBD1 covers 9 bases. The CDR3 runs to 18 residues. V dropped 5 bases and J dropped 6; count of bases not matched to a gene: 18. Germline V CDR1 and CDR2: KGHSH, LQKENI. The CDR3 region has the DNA TGTGCCAGCTCAACAACCTTAGGGACAGGGCGGTTGGTGGATACGCAGTATTTT. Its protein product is CASSTTLGTGRLVDTQYF. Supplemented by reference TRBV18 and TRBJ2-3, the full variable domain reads NAGVMQNPRHLVRRRGQEARLRCSPMKGHSHVYWYRQLPEEGLKFMVYLQKENIIDESGMPKERFSAEFPKEGPSILRIQQVVRGDSAAYFCASSTTLGTGRLVDTQYFGPGTRLTVL.

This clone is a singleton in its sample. The DNA of the CDR3 is TGCGCCAGCAGCTTGGGGCATTCGGGCAATCAGCCCCAGCATTTT. It codes for CASSLGHSGNQPQHF. The V gene is TRBV5-1, the J gene TRBJ1-5, with D unclear. CDR1 is SGHRS and CDR2 is YFSETQ in the germline V gene. This CDR3 spans 15 amino acids. V was shortened by 0 bases and J by 2 bases, with 9 bases between the two germline ends.

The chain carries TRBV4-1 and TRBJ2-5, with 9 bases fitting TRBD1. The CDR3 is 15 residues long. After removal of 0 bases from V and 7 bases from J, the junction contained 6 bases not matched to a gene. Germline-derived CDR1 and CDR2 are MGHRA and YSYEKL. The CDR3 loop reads CASSQDPGQGRTQYF. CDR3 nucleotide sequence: TGCGCCAGCAGCCAAGATCCGGGACAGGGTCGGACCCAGTACTTC.

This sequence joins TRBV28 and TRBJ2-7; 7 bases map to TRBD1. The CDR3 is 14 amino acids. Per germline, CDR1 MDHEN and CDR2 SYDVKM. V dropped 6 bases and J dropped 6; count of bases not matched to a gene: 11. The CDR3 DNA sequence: TGTGCCAGCAGCCCGGGTCAGGGGGTGTCCGAGCAGTACTTC. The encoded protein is CASSPGQGVSEQYF.

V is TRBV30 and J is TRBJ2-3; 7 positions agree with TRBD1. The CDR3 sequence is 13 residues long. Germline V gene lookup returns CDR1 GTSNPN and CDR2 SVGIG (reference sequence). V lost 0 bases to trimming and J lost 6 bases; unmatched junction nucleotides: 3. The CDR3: CAWSVKGADTQYF. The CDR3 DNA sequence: TGTGCCTGGAGTGTAAAGGGGGCGGATACGCAGTATTTT.

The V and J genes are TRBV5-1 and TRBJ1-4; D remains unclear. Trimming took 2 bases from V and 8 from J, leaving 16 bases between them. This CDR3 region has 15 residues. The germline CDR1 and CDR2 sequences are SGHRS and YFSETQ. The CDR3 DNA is TGCGCCAGCAGCTTCTCCACGTCGGGTCTGGAAAAACTGTTTTTT. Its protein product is CASSFSTSGLEKLFF.

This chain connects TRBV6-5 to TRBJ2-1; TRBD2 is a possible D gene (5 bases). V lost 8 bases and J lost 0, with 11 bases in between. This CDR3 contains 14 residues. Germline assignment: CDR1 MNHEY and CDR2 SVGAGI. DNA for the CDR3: TGTGCCAGCGGAGGATTGCCCTCCTACAATGAGCAGTTCTTC. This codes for CASGGLPSYNEQFF.

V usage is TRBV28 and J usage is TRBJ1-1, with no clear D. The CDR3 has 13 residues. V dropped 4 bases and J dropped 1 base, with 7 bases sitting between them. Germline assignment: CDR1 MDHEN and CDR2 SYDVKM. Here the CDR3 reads CASSYKKNTEAFF. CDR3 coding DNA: TGTGCCAGCAGTTACAAGAAGAACACTGAAGCTTTCTTT.

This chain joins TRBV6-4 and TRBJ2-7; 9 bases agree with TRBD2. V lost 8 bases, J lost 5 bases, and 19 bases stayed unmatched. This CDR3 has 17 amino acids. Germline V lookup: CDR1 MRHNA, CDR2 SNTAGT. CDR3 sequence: CASGWSSGDFSFNEQYF. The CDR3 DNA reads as TGTGCCAGCGGCTGGTCTAGCGGGGATTTTTCGTTTAACGAGCAGTACTTC.

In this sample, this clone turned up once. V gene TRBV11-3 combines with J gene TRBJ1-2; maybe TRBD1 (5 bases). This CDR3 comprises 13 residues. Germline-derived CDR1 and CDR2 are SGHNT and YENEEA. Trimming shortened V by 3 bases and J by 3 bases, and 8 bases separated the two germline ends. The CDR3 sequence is CASSFGRDYGYTF. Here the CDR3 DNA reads TGTGCCAGCAGCTTTGGCAGGGACTATGGCTACACCTTC.

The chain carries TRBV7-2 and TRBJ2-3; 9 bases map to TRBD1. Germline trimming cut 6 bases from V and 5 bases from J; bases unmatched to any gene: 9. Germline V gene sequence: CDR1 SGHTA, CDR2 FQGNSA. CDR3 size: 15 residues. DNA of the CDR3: TGTGCCAGCAGACGTACAGGGGGCCTAGGAGATACGCAGTATTTT. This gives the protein CASRRTGGLGDTQYF.

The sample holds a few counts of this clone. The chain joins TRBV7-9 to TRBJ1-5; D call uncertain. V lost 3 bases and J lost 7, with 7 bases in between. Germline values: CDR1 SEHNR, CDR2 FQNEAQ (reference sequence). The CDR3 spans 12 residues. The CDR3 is CASSFGLQPQHF. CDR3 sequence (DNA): TGTGCCAGCAGCTTCGGGTTGCAGCCCCAGCATTTT.

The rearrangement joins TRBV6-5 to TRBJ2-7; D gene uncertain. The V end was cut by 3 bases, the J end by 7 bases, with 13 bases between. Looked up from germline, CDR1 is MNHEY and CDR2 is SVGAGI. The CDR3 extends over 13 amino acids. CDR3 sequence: CASSYQGFSEQYF. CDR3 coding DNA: TGTGCCAGCAGTTATCAAGGGTTTTCTGAGCAGTACTTC.

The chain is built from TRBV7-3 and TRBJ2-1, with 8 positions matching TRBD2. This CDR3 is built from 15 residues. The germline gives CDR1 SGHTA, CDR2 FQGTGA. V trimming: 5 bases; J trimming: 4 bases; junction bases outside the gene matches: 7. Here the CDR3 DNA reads TGTGCCAGCAGCCTGGAAGCGGGAGCGTACAATGAGCAGTTCTTC. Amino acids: CASSLEAGAYNEQFF.

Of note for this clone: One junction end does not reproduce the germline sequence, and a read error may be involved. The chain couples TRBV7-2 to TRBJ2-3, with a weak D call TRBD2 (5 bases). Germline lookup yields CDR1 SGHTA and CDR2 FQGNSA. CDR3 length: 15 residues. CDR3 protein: CASSQGSLYTDTQYF. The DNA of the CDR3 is TGCGCCAGCAGCCAAGGGAGTCTATACACAGATACGCAGTATTTT.

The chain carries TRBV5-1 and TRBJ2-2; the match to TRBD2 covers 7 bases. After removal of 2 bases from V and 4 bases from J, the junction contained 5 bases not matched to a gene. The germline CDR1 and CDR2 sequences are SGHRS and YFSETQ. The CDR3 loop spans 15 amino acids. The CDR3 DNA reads TGCGCCAGCAGCTTCCGGGAGGCCCCCACCGGGGAGCTGTTTTTT. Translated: CASSFREAPTGELFF.

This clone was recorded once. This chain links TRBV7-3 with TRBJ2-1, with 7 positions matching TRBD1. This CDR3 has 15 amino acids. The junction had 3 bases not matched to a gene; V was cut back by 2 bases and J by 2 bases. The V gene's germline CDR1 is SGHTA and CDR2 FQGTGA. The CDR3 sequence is CASSLVGTAYNEQFF. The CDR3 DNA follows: TGTGCCAGCAGCTTAGTTGGGACAGCCTACAATGAGCAGTTCTTC.

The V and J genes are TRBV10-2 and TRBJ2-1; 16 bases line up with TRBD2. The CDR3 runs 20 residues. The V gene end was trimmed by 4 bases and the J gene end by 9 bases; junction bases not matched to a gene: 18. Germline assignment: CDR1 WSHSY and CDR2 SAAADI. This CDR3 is CASSGGTPGTSGGAGREQFF. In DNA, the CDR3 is TGCGCCAGCAGTGGTGGGACCCCCGGGACTAGCGGGGGGGCCGGCCGTGAGCAGTTCTTC.

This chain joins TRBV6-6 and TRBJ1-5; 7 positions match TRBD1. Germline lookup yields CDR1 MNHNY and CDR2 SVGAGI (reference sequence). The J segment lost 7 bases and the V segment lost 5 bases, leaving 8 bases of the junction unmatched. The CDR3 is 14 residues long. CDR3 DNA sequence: TGTGCCAGCAGTGTAACAGGGGAGAGCCAGCCCCAGCATTTT. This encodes CASSVTGESQPQHF.

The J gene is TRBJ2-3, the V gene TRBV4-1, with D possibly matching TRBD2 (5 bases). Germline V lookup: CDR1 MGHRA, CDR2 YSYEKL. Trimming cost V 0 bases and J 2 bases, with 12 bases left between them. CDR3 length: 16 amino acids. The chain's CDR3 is CASSQDRNGDTDTQYF. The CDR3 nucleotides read TGCGCCAGCAGCCAAGATCGTAACGGGGACACAGATACGCAGTATTTT.

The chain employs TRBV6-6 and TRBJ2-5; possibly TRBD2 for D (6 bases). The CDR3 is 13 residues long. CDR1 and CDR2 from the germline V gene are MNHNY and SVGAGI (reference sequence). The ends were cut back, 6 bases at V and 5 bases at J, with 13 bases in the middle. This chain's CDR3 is CASRTSWQETQYF. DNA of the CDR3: TGTGCCAGCAGAACTAGCTGGCAGGAGACCCAGTACTTC.

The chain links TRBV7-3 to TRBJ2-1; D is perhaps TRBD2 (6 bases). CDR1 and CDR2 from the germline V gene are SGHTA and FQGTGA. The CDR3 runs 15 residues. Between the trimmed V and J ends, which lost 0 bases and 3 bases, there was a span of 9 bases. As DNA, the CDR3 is TGTGCCAGCAGCTTAACGCCTAGCGACTACAATGAGCAGTTCTTC. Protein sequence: CASSLTPSDYNEQFF.